The present entry profiles one TCR beta chain with its context. Data came from immunoSEQ multiplex PCR; TCRdb stores just in-frame clones and leaves some out. The sample lists some 92,000 clones, around 47% occurring once. The study enrolled healthy HIV-negative adults without recent acute infections or vaccinations as donors. With V trimmed by 1 base and J by 10 bases, 3 bases remained unmatched. From germline, CDR1 is GTSNPN and CDR2 SVGIG (reference sequence). CDR3 length equals 11 residues. The sample originates from a study of shared clonotypes between healthy human individuals. The source material was PBMCs. The clonotype was recovered from a woman aged 40 to 50 in good health. Some clones in this sample may be carry-over from other donors' samples. The chain recombines TRBV30 with TRBJ2-7; 8 bases fit TRBD1. The chain's CDR3 is CAWSGQGLQYF. As DNA, the CDR3 is TGTGCCTGGAGTGGACAGGGGCTCCAGTACTTC.